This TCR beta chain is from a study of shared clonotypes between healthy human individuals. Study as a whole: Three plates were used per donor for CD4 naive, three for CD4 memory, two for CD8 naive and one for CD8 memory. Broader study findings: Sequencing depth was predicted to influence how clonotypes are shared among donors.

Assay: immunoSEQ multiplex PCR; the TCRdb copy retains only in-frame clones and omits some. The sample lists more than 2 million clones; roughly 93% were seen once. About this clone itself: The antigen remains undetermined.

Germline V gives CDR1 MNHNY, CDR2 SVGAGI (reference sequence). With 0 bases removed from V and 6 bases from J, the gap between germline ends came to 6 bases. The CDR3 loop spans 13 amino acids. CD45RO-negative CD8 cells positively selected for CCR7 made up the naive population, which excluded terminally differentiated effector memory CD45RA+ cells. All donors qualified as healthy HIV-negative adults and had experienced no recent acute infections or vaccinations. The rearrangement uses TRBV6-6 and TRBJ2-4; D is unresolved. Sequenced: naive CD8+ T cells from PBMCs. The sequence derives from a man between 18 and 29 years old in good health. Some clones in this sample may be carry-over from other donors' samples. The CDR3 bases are TGTGCCAGCAGTTACTCGGGCGGAAACATTCAGTACTTC. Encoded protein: CASSYSGGNIQYF.